The present TCR beta chain was sequenced within a study of T-cell reconstitution after alpha-beta-depleted transplantation in children. This clonotype was seen more than once but under ten times. The germline V gene has CDR1 MNHEY and CDR2 SVGAGI. The CDR3 is 17 amino acids. V was pared by 4 bases and J by 0 bases, with 19 bases between. Unique molecular identifiers featured in how the TCRbeta library was prepared. Using its own MiXCR run on the PCR reads, TCRdb lists one record per CDR3 protein. The repertoire holds approximately 350,000 distinct CDR3 sequences, with 10% as singletons. The material was PBMCs from the stem cell graft donor, obtained from the stem cell graft. The chain couples TRBV6-5 to TRBJ2-7; D is tentatively TRBD1 or TRBD2 (6 bases each). The receptor's source is a human donor who donated a stem cell graft to a child with acute lymphoblastic leukemia. The CDR3 DNA sequence: TGTGCCAGCAGTTCCGGAGGGACAAGGCCTAGCTCCTACGAGCAGTACTTC. This gives the protein CASSSGGTRPSSYEQYF.